Sequencing of this T cell receptor beta chain was carried out in a study of T cells in Graves' hyperthyroidism and ophthalmopathy. Clinicians diagnosed patients from clinical symptoms, serum thyroxine and TRAb, thyroid ultrasound and orbital computed tomography. Study conclusions and caveats: Ophthalmopathy was told apart from stable hyperthyroidism by a 13 V-J model.

What was amplified from RNA transcripts were TCR beta CDR3 regions. HTBI primers were employed in a first-round RT-PCR of the TCR CDR3. TCRdb recomputed calls from the multiplex PCR reads with MiXCR, one row per CDR3 protein. This sample has around 620,000 distinct CDR3 sequences, with around 45% found just once. Points on this clonotype: Its antigen is unknown. An end of the junction does not agree with germline; a read error may underlie this.

Germline V gene sequence: CDR1 SGHTA, CDR2 FQGNSA. The CDR3 extends over 15 amino acids. This clonotype originated in an adult woman with Graves' disease, either hyperthyroidism or ophthalmopathy (not recorded which). Sequences were obtained from peripheral blood or thyroid tissue (not recorded which). This rearrangement joins TRBV7-2 to TRBJ1-6; D remains ambiguous. CDR3 in DNA: TGTGCCAGCAGCTTACTTTTGACCGCGGGTTCACCCCACCACTTT. Translating gives CASSLLLTAGSPHHF.